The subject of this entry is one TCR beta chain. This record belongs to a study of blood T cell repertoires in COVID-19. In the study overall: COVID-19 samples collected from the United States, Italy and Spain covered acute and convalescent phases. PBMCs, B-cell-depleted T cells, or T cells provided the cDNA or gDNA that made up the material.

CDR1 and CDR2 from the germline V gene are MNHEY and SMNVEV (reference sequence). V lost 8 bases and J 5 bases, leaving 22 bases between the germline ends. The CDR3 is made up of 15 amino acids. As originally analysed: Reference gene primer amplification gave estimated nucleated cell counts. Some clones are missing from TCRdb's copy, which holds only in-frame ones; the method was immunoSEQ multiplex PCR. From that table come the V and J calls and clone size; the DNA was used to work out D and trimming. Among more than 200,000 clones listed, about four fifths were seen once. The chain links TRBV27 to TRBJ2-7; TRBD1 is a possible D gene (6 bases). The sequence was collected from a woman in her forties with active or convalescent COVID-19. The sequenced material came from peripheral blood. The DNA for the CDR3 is TGTGCCAGCGTTACCGGCGGGCAGGGGATTCACGAGCAGTACTTC. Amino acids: CASVTGGQGIHEQYF.